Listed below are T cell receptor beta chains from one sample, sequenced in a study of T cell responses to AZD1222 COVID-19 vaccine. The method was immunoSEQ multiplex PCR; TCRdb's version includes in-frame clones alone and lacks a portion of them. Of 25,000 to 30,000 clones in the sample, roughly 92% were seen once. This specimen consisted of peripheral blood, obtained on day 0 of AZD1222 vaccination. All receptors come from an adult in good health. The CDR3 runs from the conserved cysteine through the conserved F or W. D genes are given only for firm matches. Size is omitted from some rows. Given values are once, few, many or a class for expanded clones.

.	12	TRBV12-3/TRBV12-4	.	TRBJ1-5	TGTGCCGCCGGGCAGGGCAATCAGCCCCAGCATTTT	CAAGQGNQPQHF
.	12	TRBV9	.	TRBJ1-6	TGTGCCAGCAGCGCGTTTGGGTCACCCCTCCACTTT	CASSAFGSPLHF
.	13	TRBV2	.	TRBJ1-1	TGTGCCAGCAGTGAATTGGGAAGGGGTGAAGCTTTCTTT	CASSELGRGEAFF
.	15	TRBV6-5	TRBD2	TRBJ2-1	TGTGCCAGCACGTCTGCTAGCGGGAGTTACAATGAGCAGTTCTTC	CASTSASGSYNEQFF
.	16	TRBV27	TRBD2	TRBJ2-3	TGTGCCAGCAGCCCGGGGGGTGGCAGGTACCCAGATACGCAGTATTTT	CASSPGGGRYPDTQYF
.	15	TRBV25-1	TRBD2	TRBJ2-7	TGTGCCAGCAGTGGGCCCCAGCGGGAGCCCTACGAGCAGTACTTC	CASSGPQREPYEQYF
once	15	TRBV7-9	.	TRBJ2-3	TGTGCCAGCAGCCCAAAACAGCGGATCACAGATACGCAGTATTTT	CASSPKQRITDTQYF
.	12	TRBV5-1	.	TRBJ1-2	TGCGCCAGCAGCTTGGCGGATTATGGCTACACCTTC	CASSLADYGYTF
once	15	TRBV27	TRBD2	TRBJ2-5	TGTGCCAGCAGTCTGACTAGCGGGGAACAAGAGACCCAGTACTTC	CASSLTSGEQETQYF
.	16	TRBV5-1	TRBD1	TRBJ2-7	TGCGCCAGCAGCTTGGGTATGGGACAGGGAGCCTACGAGCAGTACTTC	CASSLGMGQGAYEQYF
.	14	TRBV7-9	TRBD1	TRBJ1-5	TGTGCCAGCAGCCAACAGGGGAACAATCAGCCCCAGCATTTT	CASSQQGNNQPQHF
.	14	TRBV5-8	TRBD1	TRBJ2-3	TGTGCCAGCAGCCGGGGACAGGGGACAGATACGCAGTATTTT	CASSRGQGTDTQYF
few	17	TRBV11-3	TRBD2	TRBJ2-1	TGTGCCAGCAGCTTATGGTCTAGCGGAAACTCCTACAATGAGCAGTTCTTC	CASSLWSSGNSYNEQFF
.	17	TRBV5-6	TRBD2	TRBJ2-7	TGTGCCAGCAGCGGTGAGGGACTAGCGGGAATGGATCACGAGCAGTACTTC	CASSGEGLAGMDHEQYF
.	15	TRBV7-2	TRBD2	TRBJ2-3	TGTGCCAGCAGCTTAGCGAGGACTAGCGGGAATACGCAGTATTTT	CASSLARTSGNTQYF
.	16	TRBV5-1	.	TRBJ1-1	TGCGCCAGCAGCCCTCAACCCGGATCTTCTCTCACTGAAGCTTTCTTT	CASSPQPGSSLTEAFF
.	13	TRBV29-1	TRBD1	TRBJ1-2	TGCAGCGCCGGGACAGGGGCTGAGGAGGGCTACACCTTC	CSAGTGAEEGYTF
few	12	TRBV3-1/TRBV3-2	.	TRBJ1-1	TGTGCCAGCAGGGGGGGAGTCTTAGAAGCTTTCTTT	CASRGGVLEAFF
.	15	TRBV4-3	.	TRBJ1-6	TGCGCCAGCAGCCAAGGGACGGTCGAGGGATCACCCCTCCACTTT	CASSQGTVEGSPLHF
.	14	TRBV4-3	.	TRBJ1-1	TGCGCCAGCAGCCCCAGGGGACTAACTTCTGAAGCTTTCTTT	CASSPRGLTSEAFF
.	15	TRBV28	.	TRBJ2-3	TGTGCCAGCAGTTCGGACGGTAGATTCACAGATACGCAGTATTTT	CASSSDGRFTDTQYF
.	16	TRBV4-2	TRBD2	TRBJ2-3	TGTGCCAGCAGCCGAGACGAGGGAGGGGGCACAGATACGCAGTATTTT	CASSRDEGGGTDTQYF
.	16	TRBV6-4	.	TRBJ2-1	TGTGCCAGCAGTGACTCGATTTCCACGGGTGGGGATGAGCAGTTCTTC	CASSDSISTGGDEQFF
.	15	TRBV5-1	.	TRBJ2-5	TGCGCCAGCAGCCTGGATCCCACAGTGGGGGAGACCCAGTACTTC	CASSLDPTVGETQYF
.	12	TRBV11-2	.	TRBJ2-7	TGTGCCAGCAGCTTACCCCGGAGCGAGCAGTACTTC	CASSLPRSEQYF
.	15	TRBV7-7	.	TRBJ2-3	TGTGCTAGCAGCTTGACAGGAAGTGTTGCAGATACGCAGTATTTT	CASSLTGSVADTQYF
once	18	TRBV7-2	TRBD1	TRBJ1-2	TGTGCCAGCAGCTTCCCCCCCGGGACAGGATCTACTAACTATGGCTACACCTTC	CASSFPPGTGSTNYGYTF